What follows are 28 T cell receptor beta chains derived from one specimen sequenced in a study of T cells in Graves' hyperthyroidism and ophthalmopathy (dated by TCRdb to the late 2010s). The method behind the library was multiplex PCR. Instrument on record: Illumina HiSeq 2000. The TCR beta CDR3 regions were amplified from RNA transcripts. The TCR CDR3 was subjected to a first round of RT-PCR using the HTBI primer set and the Qiagen OneStep RT-PCR kit. The public sequencing data were trimmed at Q25 with fastp and processed into clonotypes with MiXCR by TCRdb, which kept only in-frame beta chains. Every entry covers one CDR3 protein and lists the most common genes and DNA from its rows. The sample table records around 500,000 distinct CDR3 sequences; about 16% of these occur just once. The ten biggest clones cover over 25% of the sample. Sequenced: blood. These receptors were obtained from a woman in her twenties or thirties with Graves' ophthalmopathy.

The chain combines TRBV6-1 with TRBJ2-7; 8 nucleotides match TRBD1. Germline V gives CDR1 MNHNS, CDR2 SASEGT. The V segment lost 5 bases and the J segment 3 bases; nucleotides outside the gene matches: 12. The CDR3 is 16 residues long. The CDR3 is CASSPKLDRGYYEQYF. The CDR3 region has the DNA TGTGCCAGCAGTCCAAAACTCGACAGGGGATACTACGAGCAGTACTTC.

The chain couples TRBV20-1 to TRBJ2-5, with D perhaps matching TRBD1 (6 bases). Germline CDR1 reads DFQATT; CDR2 reads SNEGSKA (reference sequence). This CDR3 spans 12 amino acids. With 2 bases removed from V and 4 bases from J, the gap between germline ends came to 8 bases. The CDR3: CSARKQGETQYF. CDR3 coding DNA: TGCAGTGCTAGAAAACAGGGAGAGACCCAGTACTTC.

This clonotype was seen at least ten times. The V call is TRBV12-3 or TRBV12-4, the J call TRBJ1-5, with a weak D call TRBD1 (6 bases). The CDR3 runs 16 residues. Trimming cost V 4 bases and J 6 bases, with 19 bases left between them. The CDR3, as DNA: TGTGCCAGCAGTTACAGGGAAGGCTTGTCAAGTCAGCCCCAGCATTTT. Its protein product is CASSYREGLSSQPQHF.

Many counts were recorded for this clonotype. This rearrangement joins TRBV5-1 to TRBJ2-2; D possibly corresponds to TRBD1 (5 bases). The germline V gene encodes CDR1 SGHRS and CDR2 YFSETQ. The CDR3 contains 15 residues. Trimming shortened V by 4 bases and J by 0 bases, and 10 bases separated the two germline ends. The CDR3 reads CASSLGVANTGELFF. The CDR3 nucleotides are TGCGCCAGCAGCCTAGGGGTAGCGAACACCGGGGAGCTGTTTTTT.

The genes are TRBV4-1 and TRBJ1-2; 8 nucleotides match TRBD1. V lost 1 base, J lost 4 bases, and 5 bases stayed unmatched. The CDR3 has 15 residues. The germline CDR1 and CDR2 sequences are MGHRA and YSYEKL. The CDR3 DNA reads as TGCGCCAGCAGCCAAGCTCAGGGGGCCGGCTATGGCTACACCTTC. Amino acid sequence: CASSQAQGAGYGYTF.

This clonotype was seen a few times. The genes are TRBV9 and TRBJ1-5; the match to TRBD1 covers 7 bases. CDR1 is SGDLS, CDR2 YYNGEE, per germline. V trimming: 0 bases; J trimming: 8 bases; junction bases outside the gene matches: 8. There are 15 residues in the CDR3. The DNA of the CDR3 is TGTGCCAGCAGCGTAGCAGGGACAGTCATTGAGCCCCAGCATTTT. Protein sequence: CASSVAGTVIEPQHF.

This clonotype has just a few counts. V is TRBV5-4 and J is TRBJ2-5; TRBD1 aligns across 9 bases. V was pared by 6 bases and J by 3 bases, with 24 bases of the junction left unmatched. The germline V gene encodes CDR1 SGHNT and CDR2 YYREEE (reference sequence). The CDR3 extends over 20 amino acids. DNA of the CDR3: TGTGCCAGCACCGGGGGACAGGGCCGTGGGGGAGCTGGGGGGGAAGAGACCCAGTACTTC. Its translation: CASTGGQGRGGAGGEETQYF.

The sample holds many counts of this clonotype. The chain uses TRBV28 and TRBJ2-3; D assignment may be TRBD1 or TRBD2 (5 bases each). The germline V gene encodes CDR1 MDHEN and CDR2 SYDVKM. The V end lost 4 bases, the J end lost 6 bases, and 14 bases lay between the germline ends. CDR3 length: 14 amino acids. CDR3 residues: CASSWGSSVDTQYF. For the CDR3, the DNA is TGTGCCAGCAGTTGGGGGAGTTCAGTTGATACGCAGTATTTT.

A few counts support this clonotype. The CDR3 spells CSAPWVARGTQYF. The CDR3 DNA is TGCAGTGCTCCCTGGGTGGCACGGGGGACCCAGTACTTC. This chain joins TRBV20-1 and TRBJ2-5; a possible D gene is TRBD2 (5 bases). Germline V lookup: CDR1 DFQATT, CDR2 SNEGSKA (reference sequence). Trimming shortened V by 5 bases and J by 7 bases, and 17 bases separated the two germline ends. This CDR3 contains 13 residues.

This clonotype was seen ten or more times. The gene calls are TRBV5-1 and TRBJ2-1; the match to TRBD2 covers 10 bases. With V trimmed by 0 bases and J by 7 bases, 1 base remained unmatched. The CDR3 is 14 residues long. Germline CDR1 reads SGHRS; CDR2 reads YFSETQ. The CDR3, as DNA: TGCGCCAGCAGCTTGGTAGCGGGAGGTAATGAGCAGTTCTTC. This codes for CASSLVAGGNEQFF.

Regarding this clonotype: This may come from a read error, since a much larger clone is one base off. V gene TRBV5-8 combines with J gene TRBJ2-5; 9 positions match TRBD1. The germline V gene has CDR1 SGHTS and CDR2 YDEGEE. The V gene end was trimmed by 4 bases and the J gene end by 9 bases; junction bases not matched to a gene: 13. This CDR3 has 15 residues. CDR3 DNA: TGTGCCAGCAGCCCGGGACAGGGAGTCCCGGAGTCCCAGTACTTC. This encodes CASSPGQGVPESQYF.

This clonotype was picked up many times. The V call is TRBV12-3 or TRBV12-4, the J call TRBJ1-1, with D maybe TRBD1 (5 bases). Trimming removed 6 bases at V and 2 bases at J, with 16 bases between. CDR3 length: 15 residues. CDR3 sequence (DNA): TGTGCCAGCAGGTTGACAGCAGGGTTTAACACTGAAGCTTTCTTT. Amino acids: CASRLTAGFNTEAFF.

Of note for this clonotype: Being one base from a much bigger clone, this may be a read error. The V gene is TRBV15, the J gene TRBJ2-7; possible D gene TRBD2, 6 bases. V lost 0 bases, J lost 3 bases, and 9 bases lay in between. Germline values: CDR1 LNHNV, CDR2 YYDKDF (reference sequence). The CDR3 is 14 amino acids. Here the CDR3 DNA reads TGTGCCACCAGCAGAGATGCGGGAAGCTACGAGCAGTACTTC. This translates into CATSRDAGSYEQYF.

This clonotype was observed a few times. The chain links TRBV7-3 to TRBJ2-1, with 7 bases that match TRBD2. The CDR3 is made up of 13 amino acids. Germline trimming cut 5 bases from V and 9 bases from J; bases unmatched to any gene: 7. Germline CDR1 and CDR2: SGHTA and FQGTGA. CDR3 protein: CASSGPTSSEQFF. The CDR3, as DNA: TGTGCCAGCAGCGGACCGACTAGCAGTGAGCAGTTCTTC.

This chain links TRBV5-1 with TRBJ2-1; 10 bases fit TRBD2. CDR1 and CDR2 (germline): SGHRS, YFSETQ. V was pared by 7 bases and J by 8 bases, with 12 bases of the junction left unmatched. This CDR3 is built from 15 residues. Written as DNA, the CDR3 is TGCGCCAGCGAAAACTTAGCGGGAGGTACCCATGAGCAGTTCTTC. This sequence encodes CASENLAGGTHEQFF.

This clonotype has at least ten counts. This chain links TRBV12-3 or TRBV12-4 with TRBJ2-2, with D uncertain. The CDR3 length is 12 residues. The V gene lost 6 bases and the J gene lost 6 bases, with 8 bases spanning the gap. The CDR3 region is CASSPASGELFF. The CDR3 coding sequence is TGTGCCAGCAGCCCCGCTTCCGGGGAGCTGTTTTTT.

This clonotype was picked up many times. V and J are TRBV7-2 and TRBJ1-1; weak D call: TRBD1 (6 bases). Germline V gene lookup returns CDR1 SGHTA and CDR2 FQGNSA. The CDR3 spans 17 residues. Trimming took 2 bases from V and 6 from J, leaving 22 bases between them. The CDR3 loop reads CASSLTGGAGGWSEAFF. For the CDR3, the DNA is TGTGCCAGCAGCTTAACGGGGGGGGCGGGGGGCTGGTCTGAAGCTTTCTTT. The whole variable domain, remainder taken from reference TRBV7-2 and TRBJ1-1, is GAGVSQSPSNKVTEKGKDVELRCDPISGHTALYWYRQSLGQGLEFLIYFQGNSAPDKSGLPSDRFSAERTGGSVSTLTIQRTQQEDSAVYLCASSLTGGAGGWSEAFFGQGTRLTVV.

The table lists this clonotype with many counts. The V call is TRBV28, the J call TRBJ2-7, with D unclear. This CDR3 region has 14 residues. V was clipped by 6 bases and J by 0 bases, with 12 bases between them. CDR1 and CDR2 (germline): MDHEN, SYDVKM. The chain's CDR3 is CASSPGRRSYEQYF. The DNA for the CDR3 is TGTGCCAGCAGCCCCGGACGCCGCTCCTACGAGCAGTACTTC.

Ten or more counts support this clonotype. The chain links TRBV5-8 to TRBJ2-1, with D perhaps matching TRBD2 (5 bases). Trimming removed 2 bases from V and 7 bases from J, with 16 bases in between. Germline loops: CDR1 SGHTS, CDR2 YDEGEE. The CDR3 has 15 residues. The CDR3 is CASSLGGYGKNEQFF. Written as DNA, the CDR3 is TGTGCCAGCAGCTTAGGAGGTTACGGCAAGAATGAGCAGTTCTTC.

This clonotype was counted at least ten times. The chain combines TRBV20-1 with TRBJ2-7; tentative D call: TRBD1 (7 bases). CDR3 length: 14 amino acids. Germline CDR1 is DFQATT and CDR2 is SNEGSKA (reference sequence). V was clipped by 6 bases and J by 4 bases, with 19 bases between them. The CDR3 sequence is CSAHTGEVGYEQYF. CDR3 sequence (DNA): TGCAGTGCCCATACAGGGGAGGTGGGTTACGAGCAGTACTTC.

In this sample, this clonotype turned up many times. V is TRBV30 and J is TRBJ1-1; 8 nucleotides align to TRBD1. Germline V CDR1 and CDR2: GTSNPN, SVGIG (reference sequence). V shed 3 bases, J shed 4 bases, and the junction held 10 bases outside the gene matches. The CDR3 extends over 15 amino acids. The CDR3 DNA follows: TGTGCCTGGAGCTACCCGACAGGGGCGGGCACTGAAGCTTTCTTT. This sequence encodes CAWSYPTGAGTEAFF.

This clonotype was observed at least ten times. The CDR3 nucleotides read TGTGCCAGCTCACCAGAGGAGAGGTCCTACAATGAGCAGTTCTTC. Translating gives CASSPEERSYNEQFF. The chain links TRBV18 to TRBJ2-1, with no clear D. Germline CDR1 reads KGHSH; CDR2 reads LQKENI. The CDR3 runs to 15 residues. The germline V and J ends were trimmed by 2 bases and 1 base, with 9 bases remaining between them.

This clonotype was detected a few times. This chain joins TRBV7-3 and TRBJ2-7, with D tentatively TRBD1 (6 bases). Deletions cut 5 bases from V and 4 bases from J, with 12 bases between. CDR1 and CDR2 from the germline V gene are SGHTA and FQGTGA. This CDR3 spans 13 amino acids. The DNA of the CDR3 is TGTGCCAGCAGCAATCGAGGGGGATACGAGCAGTACTTC. The encoded protein is CASSNRGGYEQYF. Filled out from reference TRBV7-3 and TRBJ2-7, the complete variable domain reads GAGVSQTPSNKVTEKGKYVELRCDPISGHTALYWYRQSLGQGPEFLIYFQGTGAADDSGLPNDRFFAVRPEGSVSTLKIQRTERGDSAVYLCASSNRGGYEQYFGPGTRLTVT.

This clonotype was seen at least ten times. The genes are TRBV14 and TRBJ2-1; D gene ambiguous. The V and J ends lost 4 bases and 6 bases respectively, with 16 bases between them. CDR1 is SGHDN, CDR2 FVKESK, per germline. The CDR3 consists of 15 residues. CDR3 sequence (DNA): TGTGCCAGCAGCCCTTTGACGGGCTTCATCAATGAGCAGTTCTTC. Translation: CASSPLTGFINEQFF. The complete variable domain, with remaining parts taken from reference TRBV14 and TRBJ2-1, reads EAGVTQFPSHSVIEKGQTVTLRCDPISGHDNLYWYRRVMGKEIKFLLHFVKESKQDESGMPNNRFLAERTGGTYSTLKVQPAELEDSGVYFCASSPLTGFINEQFFGPGTRLTVL.

In its sample, this clonotype was seen many times. The CDR3: CASSKDVGRWGNEQFF. The CDR3 nucleotides read TGTGCCAGCAGCAAAGATGTCGGCAGGTGGGGGAATGAGCAGTTCTTC. V is TRBV7-9 and J is TRBJ2-1; D may match TRBD1 or TRBD2 (5 bases each). Germline CDR1 and CDR2: SEHNR and FQNEAQ (reference sequence). V lost 5 bases and J lost 7, with 21 bases in between. CDR3 length: 16 residues.

At least ten counts were recorded for this clonotype. The chain is built from TRBV7-9 and TRBJ2-3; D possibly matches TRBD1 or TRBD2 (5 bases each). Between the trimmed V and J ends, which lost 5 bases and 1 base, there was a span of 16 bases. Germline lookup yields CDR1 SEHNR and CDR2 FQNEAQ (reference sequence). This CDR3 has 16 amino acids. The DNA of the CDR3 is TGTGCCAGCAGCCCTGGGACCAGAGGGGGCACAGATACGCAGTATTTT. It translates to CASSPGTRGGTDTQYF.

This clonotype was counted at least ten times. The chain combines TRBV27 with TRBJ2-7; 9 nucleotides line up with TRBD2. Germline V gene sequence: CDR1 MNHEY, CDR2 SMNVEV (reference sequence). This CDR3 has 17 amino acids. J gave up 0 bases and V 5 bases, and 11 bases lay outside the gene matches. CDR3 protein: CASSPRTGTSFSYEQYF. The CDR3 DNA follows: TGTGCCAGCAGTCCGAGGACCGGGACTAGCTTCTCCTACGAGCAGTACTTC.

This chain connects TRBV19 to TRBJ1-5; no definite D call. Trimming took off 9 bases at V and 0 bases at J, with 12 bases between the two ends. Germline V gives CDR1 LNHDA, CDR2 SQIVND (reference sequence). The CDR3 covers 14 residues. DNA for the CDR3: TGTGCCAGCCGGAACCCCCTTAGCAATCAGCCCCAGCATTTT. It translates to CASRNPLSNQPQHF.